The 31 T cell receptor beta chains in this list originate from one sample, sequenced in a study of CD8+ T cells in alopecia areata. The treatment here: oral pan-JAK inhibitor, 5-10 mg twice daily. The authors extracted RNA and reverse transcribed it into cDNA as the sequencing template. Sequencing was performed with immunoSEQ multiplex PCR; in TCRdb, only in-frame clones are kept and a portion is missing. The sample lists more than 200,000 clones, around 65% occurring once. Sequenced material: CD4+ T cells sorted from blood, taken at approximately week 42, from a patient treated with tofacitinib. The receptors originated from a human donor with alopecia areata.

V gene TRBV2 combines with J gene TRBJ1-2; perhaps TRBD1 as D (6 bases). In germline, CDR1 is SNHLY, CDR2 FYNNEI. Trimming stripped 4 bases from V and 8 bases from J, with 17 bases between. The CDR3 runs 14 residues. The CDR3 region has the DNA TGTGCCAGCAGTGGGTCGGGGGCACTGGAAGGCTACACCTTC. This encodes CASSGSGALEGYTF.

The genes are TRBV27 and TRBJ1-1; D is unclear. Between the trimmed V and J ends, which lost 3 bases and 6 bases, there was a span of 5 bases. The CDR3 sequence is 11 residues long. The V gene's germline CDR1 is MNHEY and CDR2 SMNVEV (reference sequence). CDR3 in amino acids: CASSFVPEAFF. The CDR3 DNA sequence: TGTGCCAGCAGTTTCGTCCCTGAAGCTTTCTTT.

CDR3 loop: CASSLLPSPYGYTF. Written as DNA, the CDR3 is TGTGCCAGCAGCTTATTGCCATCCCCCTATGGCTACACCTTC. The J gene is TRBJ1-2, the V gene TRBV7-9; D gene ambiguous. This CDR3 contains 14 residues. Germline lookup yields CDR1 SEHNR and CDR2 FQNEAQ (reference sequence). Trimming pared 2 bases from V and 4 bases from J, leaving 11 bases between.

The chain uses TRBV4-3 and TRBJ2-7; D possibly uses TRBD1 or TRBD2 (5 bases each). The CDR3 covers 14 residues. Germline V CDR1 and CDR2: LGHNA, YSLEER. With 3 bases removed from V and 4 bases from J, the gap between germline ends came to 13 bases. This CDR3 reads CASSQDPGSYEQYF. The CDR3 DNA follows: TGCGCCAGCAGCCAGGACCCAGGGAGTTACGAGCAGTACTTC.

J is TRBJ1-1 and V is TRBV25-1; TRBD1 agrees at 8 bases. The germline gives CDR1 MGHDK, CDR2 SYGVNS. The V segment lost 6 bases and the J segment 1 base; nucleotides outside the gene matches: 4. There are 14 residues in the CDR3. CDR3 in DNA: TGTGCCAGCAGACAGACAGGGGAGAACACTGAAGCTTTCTTT. Translation gives CASRQTGENTEAFF.

This clone was seen more than once but under ten times. Different DNA sequences within this sample yield the same CDR3. The chain links TRBV30 to TRBJ1-1; D is ambiguous. The CDR3 consists of 14 residues. Germline assignment: CDR1 GTSNPN and CDR2 SVGIG (reference sequence). The V end was cut by 0 bases, the J end by 0 bases, with 8 bases between. The CDR3 loop reads CAWSVGQLNTEAFF. The CDR3 DNA reads TGTGCCTGGAGTGTAGGTCAGCTGAACACTGAAGCTTTCTTT.

The CDR3 DNA follows: TGTGCCAGCAGTGAAAACTATGGCTACACCTTC. Translated, it gives CASSENYGYTF. The chain employs TRBV25-1 and TRBJ1-2; D is unresolved. The germline gives CDR1 MGHDK, CDR2 SYGVNS. This CDR3 has 11 residues. Trimming removed 2 bases from V and 2 bases from J, with 0 bases in between.

The V call is TRBV10-3, the J call TRBJ2-2, with TRBD2 identical over 10 bases. The germline V gene encodes CDR1 ENHRY and CDR2 SYGVKD. The CDR3 length is 17 residues. With 0 bases clipped from V and 2 bases from J, the junction kept 3 bases outside the gene matches. The CDR3: CAISESLAGANTGELFF. CDR3 nucleotide sequence: TGTGCCATCAGTGAGTCGCTAGCGGGGGCCAACACCGGGGAGCTGTTTTTT.

The rearrangement uses TRBV29-1 and TRBJ2-3; a possible D gene is TRBD2 (5 bases). Trimming shortened V by 3 bases and J by 4 bases, and 8 bases separated the two germline ends. Germline lookup yields CDR1 SQVTM and CDR2 ANQGSEA. CDR3 length: 12 amino acids. The CDR3 DNA sequence: TGCAGCGTTGACCTAGCCCCAGATACGCAGTATTTT. Amino acids: CSVDLAPDTQYF.

The V call is TRBV5-1, the J call TRBJ1-1; no clear D gene. The V end lost 1 base, the J end lost 7 bases, and 14 bases lay between the germline ends. Germline V gene sequence: CDR1 SGHRS, CDR2 YFSETQ. This CDR3 has 14 residues. The DNA of the CDR3 is TGCGCCAGCAGCTTGTTACAGAGAACAGTTGAAGCTTTCTTT. Translation: CASSLLQRTVEAFF.

The rearrangement links TRBV27 to TRBJ2-1; 9 bases line up with TRBD1. Germline CDR1 is MNHEY and CDR2 is SMNVEV (reference sequence). CDR3 length: 15 amino acids. Germline trimming cut 3 bases from V and 4 bases from J; bases unmatched to any gene: 4. The chain's CDR3 is CASSFTGGAYNEQFF. In DNA, the CDR3 is TGTGCCAGCAGTTTCACAGGGGGCGCGTACAATGAGCAGTTCTTC.

The chain joins TRBV10-2 to TRBJ2-7; D is uncertain. This CDR3 spans 12 amino acids. With 6 bases removed from V and 7 bases from J, the gap between germline ends came to 13 bases. Germline CDR1 WSHSY, CDR2 SAAADI. Here the CDR3 reads CASRGNLGEQYF. DNA of the CDR3: TGCGCCAGCAGGGGCAACCTGGGGGAGCAGTACTTC.

This clone has only a few counts. The genes are TRBV4-3 and TRBJ1-6, with 8 positions matching TRBD1. V lost 1 base, J lost 7 bases, and 6 bases stayed unmatched. CDR3 length: 16 residues. Germline assignment: CDR1 LGHNA and CDR2 YSLEER. Here the CDR3 reads CASSQVVTGGNSPLHF. The CDR3 DNA follows: TGCGCCAGCAGCCAAGTCGTCACAGGGGGAAATTCACCCCTCCACTTT.

The sample holds one count of this clone. CDR3 sequence: CASNGGRQETQYF. The CDR3 bases are TGTGCCAGCAATGGCGGGCGCCAAGAGACCCAGTACTTC. The chain couples TRBV2 to TRBJ2-5, with D perhaps matching TRBD2 (5 bases). The CDR3 extends over 13 amino acids. The V gene's germline CDR1 is SNHLY and CDR2 FYNNEI. Trimming took 7 bases from V and 1 from J, leaving 10 bases between them.

This chain connects TRBV7-6 to TRBJ2-5; D not resolved. The CDR3 spans 14 residues. V dropped 3 bases and J dropped 5 bases, with 13 bases sitting between them. Germline lookup yields CDR1 SGHVS and CDR2 FNYEAQ. The CDR3 DNA reads as TGTGCCAGCAGCTTGAGGAGTCGGCAGGAGACCCAGTACTTC. Its translation is CASSLRSRQETQYF. Full variable domain (missing parts from reference TRBV7-6 and TRBJ2-5): GAGVSQSPRYKVTKRGQDVALRCDPISGHVSLYWYRQALGQGPEFLTYFNYEAQQDKSGLPNDRFSAERPEGSISTLTIQRTEQRDSAMYRCASSLRSRQETQYFGPGTRLLVL.

This clone has more than one count but fewer than ten. This chain connects TRBV5-6 to TRBJ1-1; no clear D gene. CDR1 and CDR2 (germline): SGHDT, YYEEEE. V lost 2 bases, J lost 0 bases, and 5 bases lay in between. The CDR3 sequence is 13 residues long. CDR3 in amino acids: CASSFGLNTEAFF. CDR3 nucleotides: TGTGCCAGCAGCTTCGGGTTGAACACTGAAGCTTTCTTT.

This sequence joins TRBV19 and TRBJ1-1, with TRBD1 matching 9 bases. Germline CDR1 is LNHDA and CDR2 is SQIVND (reference sequence). The CDR3 contains 19 residues. Trimming at V came to 5 bases and at J to 0 bases, leaving 16 bases not matched to a gene. The CDR3 region has the DNA TGTGCCAGTAGTTTCCCTCCCGGGACAGGGAATAGAATGAACACTGAAGCTTTCTTT. Residues: CASSFPPGTGNRMNTEAFF.

The chain links TRBV2 to TRBJ2-1; D is uncertain. The germline gives CDR1 SNHLY, CDR2 FYNNEI. V was pared by 4 bases and J by 6 bases, with 13 bases between. The CDR3 is 14 amino acids. The CDR3 loop is CASSGVTPGNEQFF. DNA of the CDR3: TGTGCCAGCAGTGGGGTGACCCCTGGCAATGAGCAGTTCTTC.

The V gene is TRBV6-5, the J gene TRBJ1-2; TRBD1 matches 9 bases. Trimming cost V 10 bases and J 1 base; bases outside gene matches: 7. This CDR3 region has 14 residues. CDR1 and CDR2 (germline): MNHEY, SVGAGI. The CDR3 nucleotides read TGTGCCACCACAGGGGGCCAGGGTAACTATGGCTACACCTTC. Protein: CATTGGQGNYGYTF.

This clone was picked up one time. The chain carries TRBV29-1 and TRBJ2-3; D tentatively fits TRBD1 or TRBD2 (5 bases each). V lost 1 base and J lost 4, with 12 bases in between. This CDR3 spans 14 amino acids. Germline lookup yields CDR1 SQVTM and CDR2 ANQGSEA. The DNA of the CDR3 is TGCAGCGTTGAAGCCTTTGTGGGGGCAGATACGCAGTATTTT. As protein: CSVEAFVGADTQYF.

V is TRBV5-1 and J is TRBJ1-1; D uncertain. Germline CDR1 reads SGHRS; CDR2 reads YFSETQ. The CDR3 loop spans 16 amino acids. The germline V and J ends were trimmed by 0 bases and 1 base, with 13 bases remaining between them. The CDR3 nucleotides are TGCGCCAGCAGCTTGGAGGGTGGAGCCTCGAACACTGAAGCTTTCTTT. Protein product: CASSLEGGASNTEAFF.

This chain uses TRBV27 with TRBJ1-6; the D is unclear. CDR1 MNHEY and CDR2 SMNVEV come from the germline V gene (reference sequence). V was cut by 3 bases and J by 0 bases, with 12 bases left in between. This CDR3 comprises 17 residues. The DNA of the CDR3 is TGTGCCAGCAGTTTCAACACACTGAGCTCCTATAATTCACCCCTCCACTTT. This translates into CASSFNTLSSYNSPLHF.

V usage is TRBV18 and J usage is TRBJ2-5; D might be TRBD1 (7 bases). The germline V and J ends were trimmed by 5 bases and 1 base, with 11 bases remaining between them. CDR3 length equals 14 residues. Per germline, CDR1 KGHSH and CDR2 LQKENI. The CDR3 reads CASSAGQTQETQYF. DNA of the CDR3: TGTGCCAGCTCAGCGGGACAGACCCAAGAGACCCAGTACTTC.

The chain has TRBV7-3 and TRBJ2-3; D unclear. Germline loops: CDR1 SGHTA, CDR2 FQGTGA. V was trimmed by 3 bases and J by 4 bases, leaving 14 bases between them. CDR3 length: 15 residues. The CDR3 sequence is CASSFLVITADTQYF. CDR3 sequence (DNA): TGTGCCAGCAGCTTCCTAGTGATAACTGCAGATACGCAGTATTTT.

V usage is TRBV29-1 and J usage is TRBJ1-1; no definite D call. The CDR3 has 15 residues. V was pared by 5 bases and J by 2 bases, with 18 bases between. Germline lookup yields CDR1 SQVTM and CDR2 ANQGSEA. The CDR3 nucleotides read TGCAGCGTTACGCTGGAACCCGGGGATAACACTGAAGCTTTCTTT. This codes for CSVTLEPGDNTEAFF.

The chain recombines TRBV19 with TRBJ1-1, with TRBD1 as a possible D gene (6 bases). V was shortened by 5 bases and J by 1 base, with 14 bases between the two germline ends. This CDR3 has 15 amino acids. Per the germline V gene, CDR1 is LNHDA and CDR2 is SQIVND (reference sequence). CDR3 coding DNA: TGTGCCAGTAGTCTACAGGGTCCCCCGAACACTGAAGCTTTCTTT. This codes for CASSLQGPPNTEAFF.

The chain uses TRBV29-1 and TRBJ1-1; no definite D call. The CDR3 spans 13 residues. The germline V gene has CDR1 SQVTM and CDR2 ANQGSEA. V lost 6 bases and J 0 bases, leaving 11 bases between the germline ends. The CDR3 reads CSVVRKMNTEAFF. The CDR3 DNA reads TGCAGCGTCGTCCGTAAGATGAACACTGAAGCTTTCTTT.

In its sample, this clone was seen once. The chain recombines TRBV7-3 with TRBJ1-1; TRBD1 agrees at 10 bases. The CDR3 totals 13 residues. The germline V gene has CDR1 SGHTA and CDR2 FQGTGA. Trimming took 5 bases from V and 8 from J; bases not matched to a gene: 5. DNA for the CDR3: TGTGCCAGCAGCCTTAGGGACAGGGGCGAAGCTTTCTTT. It translates to CASSLRDRGEAFF.

The CDR3 loop is CASIRTYSRFQETQYF. CDR3 nucleotides: TGTGCCAGCATACGAACATATAGCCGCTTCCAAGAGACCCAGTACTTC. The chain links TRBV2 to TRBJ2-5; no definite D call. V was pared by 7 bases and J by 1 base, with 19 bases between. The CDR3 runs to 16 residues. CDR1 is SNHLY, CDR2 FYNNEI, per germline.

This sequence joins TRBV11-1 and TRBJ2-7; 8 nucleotides align to TRBD1. The CDR3 is made up of 15 amino acids. Germline CDR1 is SGHAT and CDR2 is FQDESV (reference sequence). The junction had 9 bases not matched to a gene; V was cut back by 5 bases and J by 3 bases. The CDR3 sequence: CASSLLARGLYEQYF. The CDR3 nucleotides are TGTGCCAGCAGCCTACTGGCCAGGGGGCTCTACGAGCAGTACTTC.

V gene TRBV30 combines with J gene TRBJ2-2; tentatively, D is TRBD2 (6 bases). The V end was cut by 8 bases, the J end by 1 base, with 8 bases between. From germline, CDR1 is GTSNPN and CDR2 SVGIG (reference sequence). The CDR3 is 12 amino acids. CDR3 bases: TGTGCCGGACTACAGAACACCGGGGAGCTGTTTTTT. Translation gives CAGLQNTGELFF.